This T cell receptor beta chain was obtained from a study of a mutant IDH1 vaccine in newly diagnosed glioma (dated by TCRdb to the early 2020s). About the investigation overall: Patients were given eight vaccinations, in weeks 1, 3, 5, 7, 11, 15, 19 and 23, which matched visits V03 through V10. Vaccination began 4-6 weeks after radiotherapy alone, or alongside temozolomide cycles in the chemotherapy-containing groups. Peripheral blood samples were drawn at six visits, namely V03 (baseline), V05, V07, V10, V12 and V13. Longitudinal TCRB deep sequencing was done for 25 treated patients, wherever samples were available for exploratory analyses. Of the 25 to 40 patients who were treated, around 60% were male and around 38% were female, and the mean age was roughly 40 years. Prior to enrollment, standard therapy consisting of radiotherapy alone, temozolomide alone, or radiochemotherapy with temozolomide had been administered to patients, with the combination being received by most patients.

Results and caveats for the whole study, not just this receptor: Immune responses induced by the vaccine were seen in roughly 95% of patients across multiple MHC alleles. Selection of PBMC samples for TCRB deep sequencing was based on availability. According to the authors, sample limitations meant that analyses of patient blood samples could not be reproduced. Changes in the top peripheral T cell clonotypes picked up by TCRB sequencing did not appear to be linked to pseudoprogression.

Library preparation employed the immunoSEQ multiplex PCR assay. Following the manufacturer's protocol, the hsTCRB Kit was used to amplify rearranged TCR beta chain sequences. An Illumina MiSeq was used to sequence the TCRB libraries. The published analysis was carried out like this. Demultiplexing, trimming and gene mapping were performed with the kit vendor's proprietary platform. TCRdb obtained this table from immuneACCESS and retained in-frame rearrangements with V and J assigned. These tables miss some clones; where compared with another copy, unresolved V genes account for less than half of the shortfall, and the remainder is unexplained. The DNA was the basis for D and trimming; V, J and clone size are from that table. In this sample the table shows over 60,000 clones, 89% of which occur a single time. Of the sample, 1.5% to 2.5% falls within the top ten clones. Concerning this clone: It has no known antigen specificity. Per-nucleotide qualities are absent, and no much larger clonotype sits a single base away.

The time point tag for this specimen amounts to: week 11, during vaccination. A 20-mer mutant IDH1 peptide at 300 micrograms in Montanide made up each vaccine dose, which was injected subcutaneously together with topical imiquimod. Donors had newly diagnosed WHO grade 3 or 4 IDH1-mutant astrocytomas with loss of nuclear ATRX. The samples were drawn from NOA16, a multicentre, single-arm, open-label phase I trial in Germany that tested a mutant IDH1 peptide vaccine in humans for the first time. Genomic DNA for TCRB sequencing was extracted from EDTA blood using the DNeasy Blood and Tissue Kit. The CDR3 goes from the cysteine to the phenylalanine over 16 residues. Of the read, only the CDR3 DNA is kept; its 48 bases are in frame from base 1. Germline trimming amounts to 2 bases on V and 5 bases on J, with 11 as the count of junction bases outside the gene matches. The CDR1 and CDR2 encoded by the germline V gene are SGHVS and FQNEAQ.

Sequenced material: PBMCs, taken from a glioma patient whose treatment included an IDH1 peptide vaccine. The sequence was collected from a man aged 35 to 55 with glioma. The chain employs TRBV7-8 and TRBJ2-5, and 7 junction bases match TRBD2. The bases are TGTGCCAGCAGCTTAATGTGGCGGGAGCTCGGTGAGACCCAGTACTTC. Translated, it gives CASSLMWRELGETQYF.